This T cell receptor (beta chain) was recorded in a study of T cell changes during pregnancy in multiple sclerosis (dated by TCRdb to the late 2010s). A note on the overall study: The study looked at changes in the T cell repertoire across pregnancy in women with multiple sclerosis.

This clone was observed a few times. Which antigen it targets is not known. No base quality information exists; no much larger clone differs at one position. The library came from the immunoSEQ multiplex PCR assay. The source is immuneACCESS, and TCRdb retained only in-frame sequences with V and J called. Part of the clones is not carried over; for the studies checked, unresolved V genes explain less than half of this, and the remainder is unexplained. The sample yields about 77,000 clones; about nine tenths were counted once. Of the sample, less than 2.5% is held by the ten largest clones. V drops 3 bases and J drops 2 bases, leaving 12 bases in between. Based on the germline V gene, the CDR1 and CDR2 sequences are SQVTM and ANQGSEA. The cysteine opens and the phenylalanine closes a CDR3 of 14 amino acids. Only CDR3 DNA is held: 42 bases, read in frame from base 1.

The sample in question was peripheral blood, obtained before pregnancy. The sequence is built from TRBV29-1 and TRBJ2-3, with the D gene call left open. This TCR was recovered from a female donor with multiple sclerosis, enrolled in a pregnancy study. In nucleotide form, the sequence is TGCAGCGTTGAGGTGACACAGAACACAGATACGCAGTATTTT. It encodes CSVEVTQNTDTQYF.